These 19 T cell receptor beta chains were sequenced from one sample in a study of patients and donors after allogeneic stem cell transplantation. TCRdb passed the RT-PCR reads through MiXCR, listing each CDR3 protein once. This table has about a million distinct CDR3 sequences, approximately 18% appearing once. Sequencing input: blood, either unsorted or a sorted T cell fraction (not recorded which). These receptors were collected from a human donor who was either an allogeneic HSCT recipient or a stem cell or donor lymphocyte infusion donor (not recorded which). It is not recorded whose cells these are; they may come from a transplant donor.

The genes are TRBV24-1 and TRBJ2-1, with D unclear. The V end was cut by 1 base, the J end by 5 bases, with 8 bases between. The CDR3 loop spans 14 amino acids. Germline V CDR1 and CDR2: KGHDR, SFDVKD. The CDR3 reads CATSDFGRNNEQFF. CDR3 sequence (DNA): TGTGCCACCAGTGATTTCGGCCGGAACAATGAGCAGTTCTTC.

This clonotype was seen only a few times. V gene TRBV2 combines with J gene TRBJ2-3, with a tentative D call TRBD1 (7 bases). Trimming took off 8 bases at V and 4 bases at J, with 16 bases between the two ends. The CDR3 runs to 14 residues. Germline CDR1 SNHLY, CDR2 FYNNEI. The DNA for the CDR3 is TGTGCCAGCCCCCGACAGGGACTCTCAGATACGCAGTATTTT. This sequence encodes CASPRQGLSDTQYF.

The chain employs TRBV20-1 and TRBJ1-4; possible D gene TRBD1, 6 bases. The CDR3 runs to 15 residues. The germline V gene has CDR1 DFQATT and CDR2 SNEGSKA (reference sequence). Trimming took 0 bases from V and 2 from J, leaving 10 bases between them. The CDR3 coding sequence is TGCAGTGCTAGAGATGCCGGACAGACTAATGAAAAACTGTTTTTT. Its translation is CSARDAGQTNEKLFF.

This clonotype was seen a few times. This chain's CDR3 is CASRPYRVDSPLHF. CDR3 coding DNA: TGTGCCAGCAGACCTTACAGGGTAGATTCACCCCTCCACTTT. The V call is TRBV11-2, the J call TRBJ1-6; maybe TRBD1 (6 bases). The CDR3 covers 14 residues. CDR1 is SGHAT and CDR2 is FQNNGV in the germline V gene. V was shortened by 6 bases and J by 8 bases, with 14 bases between the two germline ends.

At least ten counts were recorded for this clonotype. The chain has TRBV4-2 and TRBJ2-1; a possible D gene is TRBD2 (5 bases). The CDR3 totals 13 residues. The germline V gene has CDR1 LGHNA and CDR2 YNFKEQ. V shed 8 bases and J shed 7 bases, with 15 bases lying between them. In DNA, the CDR3 is TGTGCCAGCGGCTATGGGCTAGCTAATGAGCAGTTCTTC. As protein: CASGYGLANEQFF.

This clonotype was seen a few times. The V call is TRBV20-1, the J call TRBJ2-1, with D perhaps TRBD2 (5 bases). Trimming took off 1 base at V and 3 bases at J, with 7 bases between the two ends. This CDR3 contains 13 residues. Germline V gene lookup returns CDR1 DFQATT and CDR2 SNEGSKA (reference sequence). CDR3 DNA: TGCAGTGCTAGAGCGGGATACTACAATGAGCAGTTCTTC. Translation: CSARAGYYNEQFF.

The V gene is TRBV21-1, the J gene TRBJ2-7. TRBV21-1 is labeled a pseudogene. The CDR3 spans 12 residues. The DNA for the CDR3 is TGTGCCAGCAGCAAAGGTAGAGCCGAGCAGTACTTC. As protein: CASSKGRAEQYF.

This clonotype was seen only a few times. The gene calls are TRBV6-5 and TRBJ1-3; D not resolved. The ends were cut back, 2 bases at V and 2 bases at J, with 10 bases in the middle. The CDR3 has 15 residues. Per germline, CDR1 MNHEY and CDR2 SVGAGI. CDR3 residues: CASSYREHAGNTIYF. Written as DNA, the CDR3 is TGTGCCAGCAGTTACAGGGAACACGCTGGAAACACCATATATTTT.

The rearrangement uses TRBV7-9 and TRBJ1-5; the D is unclear. In germline, CDR1 is SEHNR, CDR2 FQNEAQ (reference sequence). This CDR3 has 12 amino acids. The germline V and J ends were trimmed by 5 bases and 7 bases, with 9 bases remaining between them. As DNA, the CDR3 is TGTGCCAGCAGCCGTCCCGGACAGCCCCAGCATTTT. This encodes CASSRPGQPQHF.

This clonotype occurred a few times. The chain has TRBV27 and TRBJ1-5, with 7 bases fitting TRBD1. Per germline, CDR1 MNHEY and CDR2 SMNVEV (reference sequence). The CDR3 loop spans 16 amino acids. The trim removed 4 bases at V and 2 bases at J, leaving 8 bases unmatched. The CDR3 DNA follows: TGTGCCAGCAGTTCCCACAGGGGAATGGGCAATCAGCCCCAGCATTTT. Its protein is CASSSHRGMGNQPQHF.

The chain carries TRBV12-3 or TRBV12-4 and TRBJ2-7, with TRBD1 identical over 7 bases. CDR3 size: 12 residues. Unmatched junction bases numbered 3, after V lost 5 bases and J lost 5 bases. The CDR3 loop is CASSADRDEQYF. The CDR3 bases are TGTGCCAGCAGTGCTGACAGGGACGAGCAGTACTTC.

The CDR3 spells CASSLQRDSYTEAFF. The CDR3 DNA follows: TGTGCCAGCTCACTCCAAAGGGACAGCTACACTGAAGCTTTCTTT. The chain joins TRBV18 to TRBJ1-1; 7 nucleotides line up with TRBD1. After removal of 4 bases from V and 3 bases from J, the junction contained 8 bases not matched to a gene. Per germline, CDR1 KGHSH and CDR2 LQKENI. The CDR3 consists of 15 residues.

This clonotype was detected only a few times. The genes are TRBV5-1 and TRBJ1-4; D is unresolved. The CDR3 runs to 15 residues. V lost 1 base, J lost 7 bases, and 14 bases lay in between. The germline gives CDR1 SGHRS, CDR2 YFSETQ. CDR3 bases: TGCGCCAGCAGCTTGTTGGGTGACACGGGTGAAAAACTGTTTTTT. This translates into CASSLLGDTGEKLFF.

This clonotype came up once. Germline and junction disagree at one end, which may indicate a read error. This chain connects TRBV3-1 to TRBJ2-7; no firm D call. The germline CDR1 and CDR2 sequences are LGHDT and YNNKEL (reference sequence). This CDR3 is 14 amino acids long. The CDR3 DNA reads as TGTGCCAGCAGCCGAACCGACAAGACTTACGGGCAGTACTTC. Translating gives CASSRTDKTYGQYF.

The chain uses TRBV7-8 and TRBJ1-1, with a tentative D call TRBD1 (5 bases). The germline V gene has CDR1 SGHVS and CDR2 FQNEAQ. This CDR3 has 14 amino acids. Trimming removed 3 bases at V and 6 bases at J, with 14 bases between. The CDR3 DNA is TGTGCCAGCAGCTTTGATCGGGGGAGGGCTGAAGCTTTCTTT. It encodes CASSFDRGRAEAFF.

The chain carries TRBV6-1 and TRBJ2-7, with D unresolved. The length of the CDR3 is 15 residues. Trimming took off 3 bases at V and 3 bases at J, with 15 bases between the two ends. Germline V gene sequence: CDR1 MNHNS, CDR2 SASEGT. The CDR3 spells CASSEPLGLGYEQYF. The CDR3 DNA follows: TGTGCCAGCAGTGAGCCCCTGGGCCTGGGCTACGAGCAGTACTTC.

The chain couples TRBV4-2 to TRBJ1-2, with 12 bases that match TRBD1. V trimming: 1 base; J trimming: 4 bases; junction bases outside the gene matches: 4. Germline assignment: CDR1 LGHNA and CDR2 YNFKEQ. The CDR3 is made up of 16 amino acids. CDR3 sequence reads: CASSQAGTGGGYGYTF. DNA for the CDR3: TGTGCCAGCAGCCAAGCCGGGACAGGGGGCGGCTATGGCTACACCTTC.

The chain links TRBV4-3 to TRBJ1-6; D is uncertain. The germline V gene encodes CDR1 LGHNA and CDR2 YSLEER. V lost 4 bases and J 7 bases, leaving 11 bases between the germline ends. The CDR3 runs to 14 residues. CDR3 loop: CASSRGGKNSPLHF. The DNA of the CDR3 is TGCGCCAGCAGCCGGGGAGGGAAGAATTCACCCCTCCACTTT.

V gene TRBV12-3 or TRBV12-4 combines with J gene TRBJ1-1, with 8 nucleotides matching TRBD1. The J segment lost 6 bases and the V segment lost 6 bases, leaving 9 bases of the junction unmatched. The CDR3 length is 14 residues. CDR3 region: CASRGAGGRPEAFF. The CDR3 DNA is TGTGCCAGCAGAGGGGCAGGGGGCCGCCCTGAAGCTTTCTTT.